This is a list of T cell receptor beta chains from one sample in a study of OX40 agonist ivuxolimab in advanced cancers. Profiled with immunoSEQ multiplex PCR; TCRdb holds only in-frame clones, not every one. The sample lists roughly 70,000 clones, 75% to 90% seen once, with approximately 4% in the top ten. The sample consisted of CD4+ or CD8+ T cells sorted from blood, taken in a trial of the OX40 agonist ivuxolimab. The source of these receptors is an adult with an advanced solid tumor such as melanoma, head and neck, liver or kidney cancer. Both conserved end residues are part of each CDR3. The D gene is left open where the match is weak. Size is omitted from some rows. Given values are once, few, many or a class for expanded clones.

size,J,V,D,CDR3,DNA
once,TRBJ2-7,TRBV5-6,TRBD1,CASSFTGGSYEQYF,TGTGCCAGCAGCTTCACAGGGGGCTCCTACGAGCAGTACTTC
-,TRBJ1-2,TRBV29-1,-,CSAPLGGWTYTF,TGCAGCGCTCCCTTGGGGGGCTGGACCTACACCTTC
-,TRBJ2-7,TRBV19,-,CASSQTGTWEFEQYF,TGTGCCAGTAGTCAGACCGGGACCTGGGAGTTCGAGCAGTACTTC
-,TRBJ1-5,TRBV28,-,CASMGRTQPQHF,TGTGCCAGCATGGGGAGGACTCAGCCCCAGCATTTT
-,TRBJ1-2,TRBV7-2,TRBD1,CASSPRGRQGGGYTF,TGTGCCAGCAGCCCTCGCGGGAGACAGGGTGGAGGCTACACCTTC
-,TRBJ1-1,TRBV28,-,CASSVPGLRVAEAFF,TGTGCCAGCAGTGTGCCGGGACTCAGGGTTGCTGAAGCTTTCTTT
-,TRBJ2-7,TRBV11-2,TRBD1,CASSQIDRGSTYEQYF,TGTGCCAGCAGCCAAATTGACAGGGGGTCTACCTACGAGCAGTACTTC
-,TRBJ2-1,TRBV20-1,-,CSANREQFF,TGCAGTGCTAATCGAGAGCAGTTCTTC
-,TRBJ2-5,TRBV28,TRBD1,CASSLPGQGYQETQYF,TGTGCCAGCAGTTTACCAGGACAGGGGTACCAAGAGACCCAGTACTTC
-,TRBJ2-7,TRBV5-1,TRBD1,CASSLGQGLGEQYF,TGCGCCAGCAGCCTAGGACAGGGCCTGGGTGAGCAGTACTTC